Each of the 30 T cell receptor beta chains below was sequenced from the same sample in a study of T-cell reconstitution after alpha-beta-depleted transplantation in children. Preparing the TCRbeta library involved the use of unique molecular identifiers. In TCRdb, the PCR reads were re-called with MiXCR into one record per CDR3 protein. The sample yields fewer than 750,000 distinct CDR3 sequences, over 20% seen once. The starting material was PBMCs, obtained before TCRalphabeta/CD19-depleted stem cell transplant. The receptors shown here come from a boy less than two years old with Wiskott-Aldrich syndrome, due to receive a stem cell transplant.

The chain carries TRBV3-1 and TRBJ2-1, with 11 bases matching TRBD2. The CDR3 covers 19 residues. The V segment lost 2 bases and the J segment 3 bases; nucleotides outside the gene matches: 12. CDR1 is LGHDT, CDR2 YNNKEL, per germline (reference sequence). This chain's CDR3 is CASSQKPSGRLRLYNEQFF. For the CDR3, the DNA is TGTGCCAGCAGCCAAAAGCCTAGCGGGAGGCTTAGGCTCTACAATGAGCAGTTCTTC.

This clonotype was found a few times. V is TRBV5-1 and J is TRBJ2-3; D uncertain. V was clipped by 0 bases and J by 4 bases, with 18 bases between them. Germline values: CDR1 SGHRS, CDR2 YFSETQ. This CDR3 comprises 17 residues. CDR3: CASSLVPGTRWSDTQYF. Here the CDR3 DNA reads TGCGCCAGCAGCTTGGTACCAGGTACACGGTGGTCAGATACGCAGTATTTT.

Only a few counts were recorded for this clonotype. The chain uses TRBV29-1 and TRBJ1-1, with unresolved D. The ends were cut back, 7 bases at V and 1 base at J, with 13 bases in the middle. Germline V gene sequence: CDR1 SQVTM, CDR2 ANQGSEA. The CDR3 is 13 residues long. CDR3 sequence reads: CSGLLSSNTEAFF. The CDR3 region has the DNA TGCAGCGGTTTGCTTTCGTCGAACACTGAAGCTTTCTTT. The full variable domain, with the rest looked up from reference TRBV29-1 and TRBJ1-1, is SAVISQKPSRDICQRGTSLTIQCQVDSQVTMMFWYRQQPGQSLTLIATANQGSEATYESGFVIDKFPISRPNLTFSTLTVSNMSPEDSSIYLCSGLLSSNTEAFFGQGTRLTVV.

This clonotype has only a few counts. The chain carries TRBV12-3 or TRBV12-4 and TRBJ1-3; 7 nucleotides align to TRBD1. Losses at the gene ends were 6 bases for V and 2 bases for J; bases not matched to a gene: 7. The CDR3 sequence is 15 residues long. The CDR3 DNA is TGTGCCAGCAGACTTCAGGGGGGAGCTGGAAACACCATATATTTT. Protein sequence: CASRLQGGAGNTIYF.

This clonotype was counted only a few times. DNA of the CDR3: TGTGCCAGCTCACCAGAGGTTAGCAAGACCCAGTACTTC. Translation: CASSPEVSKTQYF. The chain combines TRBV18 with TRBJ2-5, with D uncertain. The CDR3 length is 13 residues. Germline CDR1 is KGHSH and CDR2 is LQKENI. The V end lost 2 bases, the J end lost 6 bases, and 10 bases lay between the germline ends. The whole variable domain, filled in from reference TRBV18 and TRBJ2-5, reads NAGVMQNPRHLVRRRGQEARLRCSPMKGHSHVYWYRQLPEEGLKFMVYLQKENIIDESGMPKERFSAEFPKEGPSILRIQQVVRGDSAAYFCASSPEVSKTQYFGPGTRLLVL.

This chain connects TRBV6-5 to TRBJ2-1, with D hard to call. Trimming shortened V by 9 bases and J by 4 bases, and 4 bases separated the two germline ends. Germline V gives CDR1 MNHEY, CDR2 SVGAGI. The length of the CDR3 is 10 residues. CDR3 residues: CARLYNEQFF. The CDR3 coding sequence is TGTGCCAGACTTTACAATGAGCAGTTCTTC.

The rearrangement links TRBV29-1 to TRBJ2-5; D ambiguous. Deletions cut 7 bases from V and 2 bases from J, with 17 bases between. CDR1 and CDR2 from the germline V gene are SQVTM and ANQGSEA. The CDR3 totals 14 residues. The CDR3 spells CSGVTRVGQETQYF. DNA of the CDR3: TGCAGCGGTGTGACACGAGTAGGGCAAGAGACCCAGTACTTC.

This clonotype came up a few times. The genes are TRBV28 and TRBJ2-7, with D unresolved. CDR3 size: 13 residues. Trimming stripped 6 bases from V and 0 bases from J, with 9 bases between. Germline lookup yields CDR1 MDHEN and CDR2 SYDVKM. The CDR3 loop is CASRESASYEQYF. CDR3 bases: TGTGCCAGCAGGGAATCGGCCTCCTACGAGCAGTACTTC.

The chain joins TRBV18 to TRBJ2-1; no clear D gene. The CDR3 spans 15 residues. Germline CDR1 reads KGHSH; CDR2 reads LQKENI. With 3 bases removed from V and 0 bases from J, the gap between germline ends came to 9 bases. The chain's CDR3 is CASSPQRRSYNEQFF. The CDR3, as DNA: TGTGCCAGCTCACCTCAGCGCCGCTCCTACAATGAGCAGTTCTTC.

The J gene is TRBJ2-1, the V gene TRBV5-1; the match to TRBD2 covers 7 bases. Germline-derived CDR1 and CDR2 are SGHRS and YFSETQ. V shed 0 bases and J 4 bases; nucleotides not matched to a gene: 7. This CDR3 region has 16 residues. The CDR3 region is CASSLEASGFYNEQFF. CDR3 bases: TGCGCCAGCAGCTTGGAGGCTAGCGGATTTTACAATGAGCAGTTCTTC.

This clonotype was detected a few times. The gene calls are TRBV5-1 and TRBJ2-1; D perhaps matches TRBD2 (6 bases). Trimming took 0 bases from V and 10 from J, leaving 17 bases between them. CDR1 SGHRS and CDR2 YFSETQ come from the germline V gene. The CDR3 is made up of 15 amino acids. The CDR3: CASSLAGGGTIEQFF. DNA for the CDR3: TGCGCCAGCAGCTTGGCCGGGGGAGGAACGATCGAGCAGTTCTTC.

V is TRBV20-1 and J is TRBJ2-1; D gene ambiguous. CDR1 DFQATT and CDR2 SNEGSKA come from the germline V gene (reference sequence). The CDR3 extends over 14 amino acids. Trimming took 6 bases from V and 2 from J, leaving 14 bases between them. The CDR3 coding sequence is TGCAGTGCAGACTTCCCGCGAACCTACAATGAGCAGTTCTTC. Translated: CSADFPRTYNEQFF.

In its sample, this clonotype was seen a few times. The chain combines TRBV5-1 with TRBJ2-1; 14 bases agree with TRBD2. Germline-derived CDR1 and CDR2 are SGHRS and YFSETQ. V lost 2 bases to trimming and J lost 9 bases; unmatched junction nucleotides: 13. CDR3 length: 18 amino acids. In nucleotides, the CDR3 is TGCGCCAGCAGCTTAGCACCGGGACTAGCGGGAGAGCTTGGTGAGCAGTTCTTC. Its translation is CASSLAPGLAGELGEQFF.

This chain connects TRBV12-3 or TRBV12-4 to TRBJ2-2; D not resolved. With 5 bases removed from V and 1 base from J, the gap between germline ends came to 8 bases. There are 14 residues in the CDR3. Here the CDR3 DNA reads TGTGCCAGCAGTGTTTCCCAGAACACCGGGGAGCTGTTTTTT. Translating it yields CASSVSQNTGELFF.

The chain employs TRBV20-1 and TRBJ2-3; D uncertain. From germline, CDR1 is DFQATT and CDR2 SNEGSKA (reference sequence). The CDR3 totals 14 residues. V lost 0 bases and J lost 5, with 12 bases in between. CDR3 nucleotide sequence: TGCAGTGCTAGAGATCTCTTAAAAGTAGATACGCAGTATTTT. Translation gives CSARDLLKVDTQYF.

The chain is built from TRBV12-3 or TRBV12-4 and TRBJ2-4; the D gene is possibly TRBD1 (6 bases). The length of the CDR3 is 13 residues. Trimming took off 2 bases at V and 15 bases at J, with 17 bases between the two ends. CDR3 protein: CASSLSETGRRYF. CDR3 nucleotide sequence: TGTGCCAGCAGTTTATCAGAGACAGGCCGACGGTACTTC.

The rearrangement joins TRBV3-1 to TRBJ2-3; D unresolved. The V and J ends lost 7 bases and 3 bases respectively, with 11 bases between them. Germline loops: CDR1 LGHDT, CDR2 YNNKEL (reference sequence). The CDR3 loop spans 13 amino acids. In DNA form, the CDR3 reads TGTGCCAGCACCCTGAGTACTACAGATACGCAGTATTTT. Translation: CASTLSTTDTQYF.

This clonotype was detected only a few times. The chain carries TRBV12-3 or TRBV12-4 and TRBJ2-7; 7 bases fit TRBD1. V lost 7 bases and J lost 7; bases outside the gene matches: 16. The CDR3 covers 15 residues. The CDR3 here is CASTYHRGSLGEQYF. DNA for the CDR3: TGTGCCAGCACCTACCACAGGGGATCTTTAGGAGAGCAGTACTTC.

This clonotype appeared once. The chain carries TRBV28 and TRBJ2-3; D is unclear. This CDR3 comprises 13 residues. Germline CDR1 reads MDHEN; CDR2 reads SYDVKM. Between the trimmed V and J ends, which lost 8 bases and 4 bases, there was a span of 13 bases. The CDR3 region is CASVSPSSDTQYF. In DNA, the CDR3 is TGTGCCAGCGTATCACCAAGCTCAGATACGCAGTATTTT.

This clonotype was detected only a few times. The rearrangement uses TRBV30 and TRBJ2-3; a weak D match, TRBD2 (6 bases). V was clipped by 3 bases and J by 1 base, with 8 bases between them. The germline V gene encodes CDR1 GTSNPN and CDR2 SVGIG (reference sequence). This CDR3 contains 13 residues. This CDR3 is CAWSPSGTDTQYF. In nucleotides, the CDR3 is TGTGCCTGGAGCCCTAGCGGCACAGATACGCAGTATTTT. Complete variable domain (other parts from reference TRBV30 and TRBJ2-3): SQTIHQWPATLVQPVGSPLSLECTVEGTSNPNLYWYRQAAGRGLQLLFYSVGIGQISSEVPQNLSASRPQDRQFILSSKKLLLSDSGFYLCAWSPSGTDTQYFGPGTRLTVL.

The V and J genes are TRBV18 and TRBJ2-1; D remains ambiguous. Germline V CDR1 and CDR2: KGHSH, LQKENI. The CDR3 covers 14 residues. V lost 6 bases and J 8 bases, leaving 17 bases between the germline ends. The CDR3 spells CASSPPRPPHEQFF. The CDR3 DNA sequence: TGTGCCAGCTCTCCTCCGCGGCCACCCCATGAGCAGTTCTTC.

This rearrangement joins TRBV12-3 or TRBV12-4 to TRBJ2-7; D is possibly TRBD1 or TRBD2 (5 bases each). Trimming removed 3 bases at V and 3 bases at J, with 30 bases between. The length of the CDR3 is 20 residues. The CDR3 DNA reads TGTGCCAGCAGTTTCTTTCCTTGGAAGTCGTTCAGGGACGGAGGCTACGAGCAGTACTTC. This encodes CASSFFPWKSFRDGGYEQYF.

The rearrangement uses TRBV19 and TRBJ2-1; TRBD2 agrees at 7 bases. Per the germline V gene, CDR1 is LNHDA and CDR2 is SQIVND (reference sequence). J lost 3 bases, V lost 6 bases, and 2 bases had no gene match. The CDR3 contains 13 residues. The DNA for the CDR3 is TGTGCCAGTAGAAAGCGGGGCTACAATGAGCAGTTCTTC. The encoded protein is CASRKRGYNEQFF.

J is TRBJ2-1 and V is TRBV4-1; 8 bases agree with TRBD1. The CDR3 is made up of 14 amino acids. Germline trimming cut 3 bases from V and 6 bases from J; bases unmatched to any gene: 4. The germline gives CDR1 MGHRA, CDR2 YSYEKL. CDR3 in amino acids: CASSHLDRANEQFF. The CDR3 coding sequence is TGCGCCAGCAGCCATTTGGACAGGGCCAATGAGCAGTTCTTC.

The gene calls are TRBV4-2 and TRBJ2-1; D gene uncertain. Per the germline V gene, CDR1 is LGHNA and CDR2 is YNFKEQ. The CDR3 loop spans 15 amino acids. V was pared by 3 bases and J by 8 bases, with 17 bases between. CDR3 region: CASSHPKLVGYEQFF. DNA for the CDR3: TGTGCCAGCAGCCATCCGAAGTTAGTGGGGTATGAGCAGTTCTTC.

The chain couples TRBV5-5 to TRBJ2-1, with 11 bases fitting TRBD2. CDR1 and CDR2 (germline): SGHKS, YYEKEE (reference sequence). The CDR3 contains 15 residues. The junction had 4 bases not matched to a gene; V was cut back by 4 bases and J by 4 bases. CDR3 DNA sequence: TGTGCCAGCAGCCGGGGACTAGCGGAGTACAATGAGCAGTTCTTC. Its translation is CASSRGLAEYNEQFF.

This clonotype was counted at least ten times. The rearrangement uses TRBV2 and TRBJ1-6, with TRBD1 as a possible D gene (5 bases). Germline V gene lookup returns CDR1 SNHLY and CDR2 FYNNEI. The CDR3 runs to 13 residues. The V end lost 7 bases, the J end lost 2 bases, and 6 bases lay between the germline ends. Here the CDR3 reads CASTGAYNSPLHF. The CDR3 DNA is TGTGCCAGCACGGGGGCCTATAATTCACCCCTCCACTTT.

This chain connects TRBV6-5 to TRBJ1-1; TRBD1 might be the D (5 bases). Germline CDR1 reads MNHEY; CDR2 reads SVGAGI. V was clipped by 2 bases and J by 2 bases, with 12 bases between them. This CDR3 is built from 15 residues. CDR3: CASSYLEGPNTEAFF. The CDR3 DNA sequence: TGTGCCAGCAGTTACCTAGAGGGACCCAACACTGAAGCTTTCTTT.

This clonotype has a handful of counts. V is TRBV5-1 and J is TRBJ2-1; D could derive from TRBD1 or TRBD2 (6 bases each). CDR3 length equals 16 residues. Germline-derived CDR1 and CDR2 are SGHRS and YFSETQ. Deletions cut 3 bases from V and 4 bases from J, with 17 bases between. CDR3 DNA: TGCGCCAGCAGCTGGGGGGACCAACAGGGTTACAATGAGCAGTTCTTC. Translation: CASSWGDQQGYNEQFF.

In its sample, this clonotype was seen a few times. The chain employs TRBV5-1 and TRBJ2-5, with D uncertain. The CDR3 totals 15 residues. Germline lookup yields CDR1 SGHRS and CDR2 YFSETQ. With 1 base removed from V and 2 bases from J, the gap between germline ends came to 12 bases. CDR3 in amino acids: CASSLFLSQQETQYF. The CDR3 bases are TGCGCCAGCAGCTTGTTTTTAAGTCAACAAGAGACCCAGTACTTC.